In this sample, the clone carrying this T cell receptor beta chain turned up many times. Trimming cost V 6 bases and J 5 bases; bases outside gene matches: 11. In germline, CDR1 is SGHRS, CDR2 YFSETQ. The CDR3 sequence is 14 residues long. TCRdb re-derived calls from the 5' RACE reads in MiXCR, one entry per CDR3 protein. This table holds around 110,000 distinct CDR3 sequences, 9% to 15% found once. These data are taken from a study of spatial heterogeneity in lung cancer. Study as a whole: The roughly 79 donors had untreated early-stage non-small cell lung cancer. Detection of beta-chain sequences consistently exceeded that of alpha-chain sequences.

Time point reported: blood at routine non-recurrence follow-up after resection. The sequenced material consisted of unsorted whole RNA from tumor, nontumor lung or frozen PBMC. This specimen consisted of PBMCs, obtained at follow-up. The clonotype was recovered from a male donor with early-stage non-small cell lung cancer. The V and J genes are TRBV5-1 and TRBJ2-7; TRBD2 aligns across 7 bases. The chain's CDR3 is CASKRSGEENEQYF. DNA for the CDR3: TGCGCCAGCAAGAGGAGCGGGGAAGAAAACGAGCAGTACTTC. Complete variable domain (other parts from reference TRBV5-1 and TRBJ2-7): KAGVTQTPRYLIKTRGQQVTLSCSPISGHRSVSWYQQTPGQGLQFLFEYFSETQRNKGNFPGRFSGRQFSNSRSEMNVSTLELGDSALYLCASKRSGEENEQYFGPGTRLTVT.